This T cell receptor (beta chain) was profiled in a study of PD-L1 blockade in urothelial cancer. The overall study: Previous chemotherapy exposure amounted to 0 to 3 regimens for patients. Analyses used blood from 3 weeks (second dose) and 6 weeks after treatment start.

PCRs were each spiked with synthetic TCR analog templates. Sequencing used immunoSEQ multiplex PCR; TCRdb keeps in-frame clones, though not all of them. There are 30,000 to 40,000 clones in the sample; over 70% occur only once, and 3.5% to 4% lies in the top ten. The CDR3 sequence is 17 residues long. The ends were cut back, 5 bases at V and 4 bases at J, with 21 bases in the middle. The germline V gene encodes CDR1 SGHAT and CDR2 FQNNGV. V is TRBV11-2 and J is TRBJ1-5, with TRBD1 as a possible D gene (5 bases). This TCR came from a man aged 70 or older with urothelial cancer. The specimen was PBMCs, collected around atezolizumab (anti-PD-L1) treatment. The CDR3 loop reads CASSDSPYSVLNQPQHF. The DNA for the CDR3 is TGTGCCAGCAGCGACAGCCCCTACTCAGTCTTAAATCAGCCCCAGCATTTT.